Reported below is one T cell receptor (beta chain). The CDR3 consists of 15 residues. V lost 3 bases and J lost 0, with 10 bases in between. Germline V gene lookup returns CDR1 SGDLS and CDR2 YYNGEE. These data belong to a study of shared clonotypes between healthy human individuals. Study as a whole: CD4 naive and memory got three plates each, CD8 naive two, CD8 memory one.

TCRdb's copy holds only in-frame clones and misses some; the assay was immunoSEQ multiplex PCR. The sample has 2,500,000 or so clones, 85% to 95% seen once. This sequence was found in a young man in good health. Some clones in this sample may be carry-over from other donors' samples. The rearrangement links TRBV9 to TRBJ2-1; D possibly corresponds to TRBD2 (6 bases). Sequencing input: naive CD4+ T cells from PBMCs. Subset specified: CD45RA+ positively selected. CDR3 in amino acids: CASSASESSYNEQFF. DNA of the CDR3: TGTGCCAGCAGCGCTAGCGAAAGCTCCTACAATGAGCAGTTCTTC.